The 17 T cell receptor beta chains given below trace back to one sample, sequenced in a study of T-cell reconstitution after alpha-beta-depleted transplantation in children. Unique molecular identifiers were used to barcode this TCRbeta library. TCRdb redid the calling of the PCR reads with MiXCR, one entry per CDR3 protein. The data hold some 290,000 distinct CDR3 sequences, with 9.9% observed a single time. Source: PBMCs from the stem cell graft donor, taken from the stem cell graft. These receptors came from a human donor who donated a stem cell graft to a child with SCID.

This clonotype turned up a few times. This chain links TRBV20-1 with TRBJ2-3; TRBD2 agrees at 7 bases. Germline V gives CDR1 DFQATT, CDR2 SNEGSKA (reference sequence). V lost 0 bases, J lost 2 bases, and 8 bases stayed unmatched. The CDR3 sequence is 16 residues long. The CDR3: CSAREKRGSITDTQYF. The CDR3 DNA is TGCAGTGCTAGAGAGAAGCGGGGCTCAATCACAGATACGCAGTATTTT.

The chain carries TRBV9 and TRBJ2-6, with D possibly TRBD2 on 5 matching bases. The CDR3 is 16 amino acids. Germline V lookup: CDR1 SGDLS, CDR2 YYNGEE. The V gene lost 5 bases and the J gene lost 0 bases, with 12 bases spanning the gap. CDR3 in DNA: TGTGCCAGCAGTGGAGGAGCGGCCTCTGGGGCCAACGTCCTGACTTTC. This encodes CASSGGAASGANVLTF.

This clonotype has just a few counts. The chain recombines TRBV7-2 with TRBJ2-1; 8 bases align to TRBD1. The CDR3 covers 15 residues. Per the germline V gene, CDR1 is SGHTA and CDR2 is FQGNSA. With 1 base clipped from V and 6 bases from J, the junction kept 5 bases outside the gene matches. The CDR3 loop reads CASSLVGQVTNEQFF. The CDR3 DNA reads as TGTGCCAGCAGCTTAGTGGGACAGGTAACCAATGAGCAGTTCTTC. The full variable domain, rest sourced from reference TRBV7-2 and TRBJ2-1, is GAGVSQSPSNKVTEKGKDVELRCDPISGHTALYWYRQSLGQGLEFLIYFQGNSAPDKSGLPSDRFSAERTGGSVSTLTIQRTQQEDSAVYLCASSLVGQVTNEQFFGPGTRLTVL.

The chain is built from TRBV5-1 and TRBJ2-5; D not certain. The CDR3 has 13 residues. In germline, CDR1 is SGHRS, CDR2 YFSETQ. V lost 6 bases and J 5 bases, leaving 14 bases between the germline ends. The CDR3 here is CASNLGNLETQYF. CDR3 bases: TGCGCCAGCAACTTAGGGAATCTGGAGACCCAGTACTTC.

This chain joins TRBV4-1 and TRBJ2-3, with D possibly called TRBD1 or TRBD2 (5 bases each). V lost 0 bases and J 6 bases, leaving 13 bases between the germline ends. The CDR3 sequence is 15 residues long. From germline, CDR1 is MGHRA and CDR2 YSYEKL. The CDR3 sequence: CASSQDRAWGDTQYF. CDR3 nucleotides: TGCGCCAGCAGCCAAGATCGCGCGTGGGGGGATACGCAGTATTTT.

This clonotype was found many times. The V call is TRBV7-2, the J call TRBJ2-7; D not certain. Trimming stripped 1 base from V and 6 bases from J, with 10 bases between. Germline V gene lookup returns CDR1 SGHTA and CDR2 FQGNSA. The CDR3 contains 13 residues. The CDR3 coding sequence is TGTGCCAGCAGCTTAGGGGTTGAGGTCGAGCAGTACTTC. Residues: CASSLGVEVEQYF.

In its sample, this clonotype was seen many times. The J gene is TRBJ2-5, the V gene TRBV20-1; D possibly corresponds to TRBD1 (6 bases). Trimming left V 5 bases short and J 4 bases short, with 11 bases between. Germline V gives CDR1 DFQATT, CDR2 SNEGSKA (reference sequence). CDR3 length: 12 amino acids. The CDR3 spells CSADRDTETQYF. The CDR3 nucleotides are TGCAGTGCTGACCGGGACACAGAGACCCAGTACTTC.

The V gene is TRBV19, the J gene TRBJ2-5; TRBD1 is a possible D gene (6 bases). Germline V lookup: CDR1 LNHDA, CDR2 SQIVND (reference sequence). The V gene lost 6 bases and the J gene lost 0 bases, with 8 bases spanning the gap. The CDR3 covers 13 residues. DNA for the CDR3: TGTGCCAGTAGCCGGACAGACCAAGAGACCCAGTACTTC. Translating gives CASSRTDQETQYF. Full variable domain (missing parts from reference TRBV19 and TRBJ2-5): DGGITQSPKYLFRKEGQNVTLSCEQNLNHDAMYWYRQDPGQGLRLIYYSQIVNDFQKGDIAEGYSVSREKKESFPLTVTSAQKNPTAFYLCASSRTDQETQYFGPGTRLLVL.

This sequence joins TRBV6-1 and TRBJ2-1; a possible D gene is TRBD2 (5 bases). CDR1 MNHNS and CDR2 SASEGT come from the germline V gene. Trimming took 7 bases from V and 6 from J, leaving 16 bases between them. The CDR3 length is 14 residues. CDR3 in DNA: TGTGCCAGCACCCAGCCCTCCGCGGGCAATGAGCAGTTCTTC. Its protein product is CASTQPSAGNEQFF.

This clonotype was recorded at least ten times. In DNA form, the CDR3 reads TGCAGCGTTGACGCGGGGGGAATCGGGGAGCTGTTTTTT. This encodes CSVDAGGIGELFF. This rearrangement joins TRBV29-1 to TRBJ2-2, with 8 bases matching TRBD2. The CDR3 has 13 amino acids. The trim removed 3 bases at V and 7 bases at J, leaving 4 bases unmatched. Germline CDR1 reads SQVTM; CDR2 reads ANQGSEA.

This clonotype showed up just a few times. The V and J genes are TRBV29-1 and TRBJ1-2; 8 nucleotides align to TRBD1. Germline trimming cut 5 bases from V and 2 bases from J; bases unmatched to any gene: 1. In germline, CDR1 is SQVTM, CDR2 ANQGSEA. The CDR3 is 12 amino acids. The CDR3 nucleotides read TGCAGCGTTTGGACAGGGAACTATGGCTACACCTTC. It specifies CSVWTGNYGYTF.

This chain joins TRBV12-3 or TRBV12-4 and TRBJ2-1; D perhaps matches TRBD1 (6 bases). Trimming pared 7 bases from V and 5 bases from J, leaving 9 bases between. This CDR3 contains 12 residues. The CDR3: CASTTGNNEQFF. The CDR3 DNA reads TGTGCCAGCACGACAGGTAACAATGAGCAGTTCTTC.

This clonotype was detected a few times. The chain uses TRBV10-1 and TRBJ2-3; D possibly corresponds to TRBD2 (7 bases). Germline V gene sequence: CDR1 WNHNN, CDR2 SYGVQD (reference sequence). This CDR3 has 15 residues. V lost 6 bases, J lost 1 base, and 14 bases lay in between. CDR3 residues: CASRQGGAGTDTQYF. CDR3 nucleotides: TGCGCCAGCAGACAAGGGGGGGCCGGCACAGATACGCAGTATTTT.

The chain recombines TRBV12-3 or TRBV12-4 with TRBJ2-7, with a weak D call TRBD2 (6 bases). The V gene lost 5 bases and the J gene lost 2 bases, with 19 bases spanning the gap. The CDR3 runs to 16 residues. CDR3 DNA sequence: TGTGCCAGCAGTGGGATTGGGACTGGAGGGGCCTACGAGCAGTACTTC. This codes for CASSGIGTGGAYEQYF.

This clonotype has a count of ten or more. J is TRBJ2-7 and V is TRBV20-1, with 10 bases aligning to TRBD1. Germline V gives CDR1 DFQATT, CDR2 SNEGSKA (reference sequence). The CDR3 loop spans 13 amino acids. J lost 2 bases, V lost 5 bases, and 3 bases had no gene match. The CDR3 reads CSAPDRGTYEQYF. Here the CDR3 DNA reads TGCAGTGCTCCGGACAGGGGGACCTACGAGCAGTACTTC.

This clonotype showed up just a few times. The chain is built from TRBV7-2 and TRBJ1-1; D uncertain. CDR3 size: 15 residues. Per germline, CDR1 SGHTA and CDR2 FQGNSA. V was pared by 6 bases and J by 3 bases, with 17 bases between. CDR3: CASRREISVYTEAFF. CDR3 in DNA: TGTGCCAGCAGAAGAGAAATTTCGGTGTACACTGAAGCTTTCTTT.

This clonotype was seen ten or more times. This CDR3 is CASSPRTWSNQPQHF. The DNA of the CDR3 is TGTGCCAGCAGTCCAAGGACGTGGAGCAATCAGCCCCAGCATTTT. The chain couples TRBV27 to TRBJ1-5; D gene uncertain. The V end lost 5 bases, the J end lost 1 base, and 12 bases lay between the germline ends. This CDR3 is built from 15 residues. Germline CDR1 MNHEY, CDR2 SMNVEV (reference sequence).